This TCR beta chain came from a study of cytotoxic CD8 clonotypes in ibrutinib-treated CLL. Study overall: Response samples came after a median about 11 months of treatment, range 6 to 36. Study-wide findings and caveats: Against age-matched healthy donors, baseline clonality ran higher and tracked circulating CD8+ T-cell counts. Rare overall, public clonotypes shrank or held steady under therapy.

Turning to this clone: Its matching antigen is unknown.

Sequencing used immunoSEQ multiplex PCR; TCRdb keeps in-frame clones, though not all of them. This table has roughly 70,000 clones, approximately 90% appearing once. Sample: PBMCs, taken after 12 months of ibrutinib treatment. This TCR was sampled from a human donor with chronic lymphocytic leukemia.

CDR3 protein: CASSLVRGNEKLFF. DNA for the CDR3: TGCGCCAGCAGCTTGGTCCGTGGTAATGAAAAACTGTTTTTT. This rearrangement joins TRBV5-1 to TRBJ1-4, with D uncertain. V was cut by 0 bases and J by 4 bases, with 7 bases left in between. The CDR3 runs to 14 residues. Germline values: CDR1 SGHRS, CDR2 YFSETQ.